This T cell receptor beta chain was identified in a study of response to subunit inactivated influenza vaccine. Losses at the gene ends were 6 bases for V and 5 bases for J; bases not matched to a gene: 11. The CDR3 is 15 amino acids. The germline gives CDR1 MNHNS, CDR2 SASEGT. Whole-study results and caveats: It was the authors' suggestion that each seasonal influenza vaccination recruits few new T cells.

Regarding this clonotype: No antigen is known for it.

TCRdb used MiXCR to reprocess the RT-PCR reads, holding one entry per CDR3 protein. The sample has about half a million distinct CDR3 sequences, around 25% seen once. Source: CD4+ T cells sorted from PBMCs, taken approximately 5 days after vaccination. The TCR comes from a middle-aged man who received an inactivated influenza vaccine. The chain uses TRBV6-1 and TRBJ2-7; TRBD1 matches 9 bases. CDR3 sequence (DNA): TGTGCCAGCAGGACCCCCGGGACAGGGAGAGACGAGCAGTACTTC. This translates into CASRTPGTGRDEQYF.